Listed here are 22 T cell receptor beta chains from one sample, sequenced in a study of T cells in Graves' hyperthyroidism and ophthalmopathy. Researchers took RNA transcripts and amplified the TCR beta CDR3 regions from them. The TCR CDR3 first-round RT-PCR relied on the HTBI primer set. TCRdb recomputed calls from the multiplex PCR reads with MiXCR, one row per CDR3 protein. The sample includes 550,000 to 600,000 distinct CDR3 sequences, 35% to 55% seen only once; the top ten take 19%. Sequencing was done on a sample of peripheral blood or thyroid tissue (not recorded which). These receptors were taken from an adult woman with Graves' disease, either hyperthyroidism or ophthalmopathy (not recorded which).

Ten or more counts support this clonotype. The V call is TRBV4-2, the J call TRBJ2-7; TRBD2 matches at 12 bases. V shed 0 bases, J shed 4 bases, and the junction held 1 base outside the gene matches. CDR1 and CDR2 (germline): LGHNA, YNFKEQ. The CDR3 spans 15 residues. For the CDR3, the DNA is TGTGCCAGCAGCCAAGAAACTAGCGGGGGGTACGAGCAGTACTTC. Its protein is CASSQETSGGYEQYF.

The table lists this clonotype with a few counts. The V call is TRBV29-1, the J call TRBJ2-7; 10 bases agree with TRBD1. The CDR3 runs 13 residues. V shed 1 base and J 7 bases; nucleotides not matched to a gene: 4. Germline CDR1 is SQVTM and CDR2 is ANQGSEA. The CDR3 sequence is CSVEGTGGREQYF. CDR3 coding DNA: TGCAGCGTTGAAGGGACAGGGGGTCGAGAGCAGTACTTC.

DNA of the CDR3: TGTGCCACCAGCAGAGACTCGCCCCGGGGAGATACGCAGTATTTT. Translating it yields CATSRDSPRGDTQYF. The chain carries TRBV15 and TRBJ2-3; D is possibly TRBD2 (5 bases). CDR1 LNHNV and CDR2 YYDKDF come from the germline V gene (reference sequence). This CDR3 has 15 residues. V was clipped by 0 bases and J by 5 bases, with 12 bases between them.

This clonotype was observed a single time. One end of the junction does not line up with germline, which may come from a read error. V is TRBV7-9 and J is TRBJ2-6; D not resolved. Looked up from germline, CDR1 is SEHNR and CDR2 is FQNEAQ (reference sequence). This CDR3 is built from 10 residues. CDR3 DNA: TGTGCCAGCTGGGCCAACGTCCCGACTTTC. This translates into CASWANVPTF.

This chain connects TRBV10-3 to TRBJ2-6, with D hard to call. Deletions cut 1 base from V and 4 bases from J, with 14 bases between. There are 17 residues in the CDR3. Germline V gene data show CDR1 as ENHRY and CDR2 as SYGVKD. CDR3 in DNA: TGTGCCATCAGTGAGTGGGAATATATGGGGGGGGCCAACGTCCTGACTTTC. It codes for CAISEWEYMGGANVLTF.

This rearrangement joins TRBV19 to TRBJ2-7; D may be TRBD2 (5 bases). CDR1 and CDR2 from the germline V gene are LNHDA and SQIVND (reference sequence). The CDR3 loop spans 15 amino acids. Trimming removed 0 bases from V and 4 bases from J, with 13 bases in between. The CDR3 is CASSIDRPGTYEQYF. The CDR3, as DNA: TGTGCCAGTAGTATAGATCGGCCGGGAACGTACGAGCAGTACTTC.

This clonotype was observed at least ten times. The CDR3 is CASSSLRGLETQYF. DNA of the CDR3: TGTGCCAGCAGCTCTCTCCGGGGGCTGGAGACCCAGTACTTC. This rearrangement joins TRBV11-2 to TRBJ2-5, with D perhaps given as TRBD1 or TRBD2 (6 bases each). V was pared by 4 bases and J by 5 bases, with 14 bases between. Germline V CDR1 and CDR2: SGHAT, FQNNGV. The CDR3 totals 14 residues.

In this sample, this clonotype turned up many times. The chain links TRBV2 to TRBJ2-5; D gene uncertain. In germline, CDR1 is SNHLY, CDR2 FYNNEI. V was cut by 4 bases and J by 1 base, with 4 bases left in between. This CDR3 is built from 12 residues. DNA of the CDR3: TGTGCCAGCAGTGCGGCCCAAGAGACCCAGTACTTC. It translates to CASSAAQETQYF.

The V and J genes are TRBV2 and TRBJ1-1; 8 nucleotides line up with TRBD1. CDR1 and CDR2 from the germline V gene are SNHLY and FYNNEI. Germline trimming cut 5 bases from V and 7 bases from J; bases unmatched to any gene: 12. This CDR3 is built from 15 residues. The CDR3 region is CASSRSPQGVGEAFF. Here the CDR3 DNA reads TGTGCCAGCAGTCGATCGCCACAGGGGGTGGGTGAAGCTTTCTTT.

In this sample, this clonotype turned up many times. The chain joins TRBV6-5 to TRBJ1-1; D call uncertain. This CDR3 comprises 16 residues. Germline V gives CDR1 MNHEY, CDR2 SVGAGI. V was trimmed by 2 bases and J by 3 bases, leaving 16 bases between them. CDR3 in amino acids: CASSYTRPTGDTEAFF. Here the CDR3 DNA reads TGTGCCAGCAGTTACACTAGACCCACCGGGGACACTGAAGCTTTCTTT.

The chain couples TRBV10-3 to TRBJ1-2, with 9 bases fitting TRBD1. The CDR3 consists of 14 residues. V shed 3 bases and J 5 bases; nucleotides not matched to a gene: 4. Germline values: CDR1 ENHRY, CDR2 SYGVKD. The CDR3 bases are TGTGCCATCAGTGAATGGACAGGGGAGTATGGCTACACCTTC. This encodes CAISEWTGEYGYTF.

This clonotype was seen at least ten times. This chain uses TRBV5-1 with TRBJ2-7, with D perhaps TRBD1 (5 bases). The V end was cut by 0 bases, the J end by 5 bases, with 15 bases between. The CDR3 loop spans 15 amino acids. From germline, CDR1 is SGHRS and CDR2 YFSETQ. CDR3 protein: CASSLEFPPRDEQYF. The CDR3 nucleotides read TGCGCCAGCAGCTTGGAATTCCCTCCCAGGGACGAGCAGTACTTC.

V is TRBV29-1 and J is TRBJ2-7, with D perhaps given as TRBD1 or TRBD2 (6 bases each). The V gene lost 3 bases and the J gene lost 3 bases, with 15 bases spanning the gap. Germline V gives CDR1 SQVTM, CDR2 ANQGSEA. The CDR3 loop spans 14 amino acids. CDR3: CSVDGGQGSYEQYF. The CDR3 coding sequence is TGCAGCGTTGATGGGGGGCAGGGTAGCTACGAGCAGTACTTC.

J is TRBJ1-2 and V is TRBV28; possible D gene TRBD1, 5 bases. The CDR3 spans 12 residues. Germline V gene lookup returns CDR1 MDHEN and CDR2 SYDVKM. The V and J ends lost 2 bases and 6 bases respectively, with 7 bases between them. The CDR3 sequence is CASSLIGDGYTF. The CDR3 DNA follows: TGTGCCAGCAGTTTAATAGGGGATGGCTACACCTTC.

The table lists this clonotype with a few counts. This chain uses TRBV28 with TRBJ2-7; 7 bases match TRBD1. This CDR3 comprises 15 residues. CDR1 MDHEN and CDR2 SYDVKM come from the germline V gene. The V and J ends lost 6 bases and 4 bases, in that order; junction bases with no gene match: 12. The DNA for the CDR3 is TGTGCCAGCAGGAATCCGAGGGACAGTACGTACGAGCAGTACTTC. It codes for CASRNPRDSTYEQYF.

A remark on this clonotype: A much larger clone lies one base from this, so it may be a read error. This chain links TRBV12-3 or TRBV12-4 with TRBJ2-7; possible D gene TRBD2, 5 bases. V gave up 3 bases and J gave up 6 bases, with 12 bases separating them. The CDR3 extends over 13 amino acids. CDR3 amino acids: CASSFREPCEQYF. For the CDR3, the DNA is TGTGCCAGCAGTTTTAGGGAGCCCTGCGAGCAGTACTTC.

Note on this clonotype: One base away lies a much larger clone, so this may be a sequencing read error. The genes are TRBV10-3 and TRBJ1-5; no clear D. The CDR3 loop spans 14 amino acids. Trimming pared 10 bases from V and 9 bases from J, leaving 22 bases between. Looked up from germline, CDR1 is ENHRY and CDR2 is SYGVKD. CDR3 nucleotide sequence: TGTGCCAGCAGCGCCCTCGCCGGGATGAGGCCCCAGCATTTT. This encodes CASSALAGMRPQHF.

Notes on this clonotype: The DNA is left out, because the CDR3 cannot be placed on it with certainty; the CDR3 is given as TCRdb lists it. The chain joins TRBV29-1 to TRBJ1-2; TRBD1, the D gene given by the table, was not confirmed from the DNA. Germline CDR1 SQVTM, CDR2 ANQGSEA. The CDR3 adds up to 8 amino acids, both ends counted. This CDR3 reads CSVGQGAF.

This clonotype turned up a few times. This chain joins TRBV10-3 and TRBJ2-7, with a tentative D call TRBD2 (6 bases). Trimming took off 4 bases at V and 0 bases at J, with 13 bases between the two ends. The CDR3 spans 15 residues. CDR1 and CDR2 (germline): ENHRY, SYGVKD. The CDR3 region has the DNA TGTGCCATCAGTGGGATGGGCGGGACCTCCTACGAGCAGTACTTC. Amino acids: CAISGMGGTSYEQYF.

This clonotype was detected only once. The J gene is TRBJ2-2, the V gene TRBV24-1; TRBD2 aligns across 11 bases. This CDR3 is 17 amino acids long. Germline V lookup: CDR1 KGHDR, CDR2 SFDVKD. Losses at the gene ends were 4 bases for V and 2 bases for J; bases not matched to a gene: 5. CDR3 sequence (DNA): TGTGCCACCAGTGACTGGGGACTAGCGGATAACACCGGGGAGCTGTTTTTT. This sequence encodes CATSDWGLADNTGELFF.

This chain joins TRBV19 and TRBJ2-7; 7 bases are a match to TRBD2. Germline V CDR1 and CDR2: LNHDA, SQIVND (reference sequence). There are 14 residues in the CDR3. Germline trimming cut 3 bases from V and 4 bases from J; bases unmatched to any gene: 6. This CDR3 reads CASSIGLGGYEQYF. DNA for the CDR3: TGTGCCAGTAGTATTGGACTAGGCGGATACGAGCAGTACTTC.

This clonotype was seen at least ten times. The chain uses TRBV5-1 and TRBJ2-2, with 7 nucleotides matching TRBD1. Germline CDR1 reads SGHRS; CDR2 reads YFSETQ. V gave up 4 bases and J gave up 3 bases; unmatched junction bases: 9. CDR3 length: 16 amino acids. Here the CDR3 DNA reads TGCGCCAGCAGCATGGGGACAGTTGACGACACCGGGGAGCTGTTTTTT. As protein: CASSMGTVDDTGELFF.